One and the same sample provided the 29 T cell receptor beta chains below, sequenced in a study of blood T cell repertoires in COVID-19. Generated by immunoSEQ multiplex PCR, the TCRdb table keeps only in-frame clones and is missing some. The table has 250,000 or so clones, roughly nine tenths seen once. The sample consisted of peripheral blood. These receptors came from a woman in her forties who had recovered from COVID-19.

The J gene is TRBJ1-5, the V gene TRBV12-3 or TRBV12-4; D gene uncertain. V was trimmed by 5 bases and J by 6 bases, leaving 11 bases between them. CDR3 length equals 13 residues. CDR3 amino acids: CASSPSAGQPQHF. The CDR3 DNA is TGTGCCAGCAGTCCTTCCGCCGGTCAGCCCCAGCATTTT.

For the CDR3, the DNA is TGTGCCACCAGTGACCGCGACACGCAAGAGACCCAGTACTTC. It encodes CATSDRDTQETQYF. The rearrangement uses TRBV24-1 and TRBJ2-5; D is unclear. V was pared by 4 bases and J by 2 bases, with 10 bases between. Germline V gene lookup returns CDR1 KGHDR and CDR2 SFDVKD. The CDR3 is made up of 14 amino acids.

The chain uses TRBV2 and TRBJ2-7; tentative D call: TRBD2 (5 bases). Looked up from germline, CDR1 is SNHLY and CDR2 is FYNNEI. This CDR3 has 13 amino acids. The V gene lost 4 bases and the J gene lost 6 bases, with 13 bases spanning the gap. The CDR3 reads CASSVRESGEQYV. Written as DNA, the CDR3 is TGTGCCAGCAGTGTGAGGGAGTCCGGCGAGCAGTACGTC.

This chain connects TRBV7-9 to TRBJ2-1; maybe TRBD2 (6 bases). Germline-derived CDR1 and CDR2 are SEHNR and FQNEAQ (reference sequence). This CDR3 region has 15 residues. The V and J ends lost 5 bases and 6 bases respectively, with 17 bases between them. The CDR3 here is CASSRGGVQFNEQFF. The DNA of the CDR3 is TGTGCCAGCAGCCGCGGCGGGGTACAGTTCAATGAGCAGTTCTTC.

This CDR3 is CASSFGALETQYF. CDR3 in DNA: TGTGCCAGCAGCTTTGGAGCGTTAGAGACCCAGTACTTC. V and J are TRBV11-3 and TRBJ2-5; no clear D gene. This CDR3 has 13 residues. Trimming took off 3 bases at V and 4 bases at J, with 9 bases between the two ends. Germline lookup yields CDR1 SGHNT and CDR2 YENEEA. Complete variable domain (other parts from reference TRBV11-3 and TRBJ2-5): EAGVVQSPRYKIIEKKQPVAFWCNPISGHNTLYWYLQNLGQGPELLIRYENEEAVDDSQLPKDRFSAERLKGVDSTLKIQPAELGDSAVYLCASSFGALETQYFGPGTRLLVL.

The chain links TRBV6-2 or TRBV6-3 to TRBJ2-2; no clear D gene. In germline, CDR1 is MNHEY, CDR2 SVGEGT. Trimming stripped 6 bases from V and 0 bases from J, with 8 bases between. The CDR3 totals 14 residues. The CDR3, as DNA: TGTGCCAGCAGCCACTCCGCGAACACCGGGGAGCTGTTTTTT. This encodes CASSHSANTGELFF.

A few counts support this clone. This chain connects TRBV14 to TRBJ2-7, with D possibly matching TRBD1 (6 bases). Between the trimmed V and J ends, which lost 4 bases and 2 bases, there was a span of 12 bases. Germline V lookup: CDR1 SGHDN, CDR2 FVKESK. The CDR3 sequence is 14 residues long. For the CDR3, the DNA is TGTGCCAGCAGCCGGTGGGGGCACCCCTACGAGCAGTACGTC. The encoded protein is CASSRWGHPYEQYV.

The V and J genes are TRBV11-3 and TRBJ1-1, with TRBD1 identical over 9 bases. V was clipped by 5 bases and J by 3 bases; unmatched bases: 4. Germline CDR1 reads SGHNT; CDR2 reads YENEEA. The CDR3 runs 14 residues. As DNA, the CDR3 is TGTGCCAGCAGCCCAGGGACAGGGTACACTGAAGCTTTCTTT. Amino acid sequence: CASSPGTGYTEAFF.

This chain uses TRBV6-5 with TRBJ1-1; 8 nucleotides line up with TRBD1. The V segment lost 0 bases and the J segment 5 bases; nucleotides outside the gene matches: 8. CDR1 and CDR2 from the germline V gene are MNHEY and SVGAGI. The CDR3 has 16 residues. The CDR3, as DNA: TGTGCCAGCAGTTACTCGGGCAGGGGGCCAAGTACTGAAGCTTTCTTT. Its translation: CASSYSGRGPSTEAFF.

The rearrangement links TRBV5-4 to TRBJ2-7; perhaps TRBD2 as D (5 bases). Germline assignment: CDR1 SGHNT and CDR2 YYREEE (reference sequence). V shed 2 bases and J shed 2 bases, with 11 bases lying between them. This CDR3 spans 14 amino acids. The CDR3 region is CASSLGSDAYEQYV. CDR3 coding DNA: TGTGCCAGCAGCTTAGGGAGCGACGCCTACGAGCAGTACGTC.

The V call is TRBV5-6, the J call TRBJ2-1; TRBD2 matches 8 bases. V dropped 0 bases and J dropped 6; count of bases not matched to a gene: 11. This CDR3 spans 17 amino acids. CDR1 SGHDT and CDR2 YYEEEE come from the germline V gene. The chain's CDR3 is CASSLVVSGSPFNEQFF. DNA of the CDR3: TGTGCCAGCAGCTTGGTCGTCAGCGGGAGTCCATTCAATGAGCAGTTCTTC.

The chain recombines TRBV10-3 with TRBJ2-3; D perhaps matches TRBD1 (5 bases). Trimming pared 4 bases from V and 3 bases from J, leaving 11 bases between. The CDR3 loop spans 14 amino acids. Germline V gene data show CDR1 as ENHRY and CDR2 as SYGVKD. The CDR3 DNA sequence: TGTGCCATCAGTGTAAATTCAGGGACAGATACGCAGTATTTT. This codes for CAISVNSGTDTQYF.

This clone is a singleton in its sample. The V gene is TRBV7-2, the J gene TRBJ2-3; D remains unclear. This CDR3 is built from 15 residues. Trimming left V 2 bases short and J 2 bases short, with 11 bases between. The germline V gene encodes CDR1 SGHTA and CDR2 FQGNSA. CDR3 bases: TGTGCCAGCAGCTTATTTGGCGGTCCCACAGATACGCAGTATTTT. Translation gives CASSLFGGPTDTQYF. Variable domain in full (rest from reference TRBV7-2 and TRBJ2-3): GAGVSQSPSNKVTEKGKDVELRCDPISGHTALYWYRQSLGQGLEFLIYFQGNSAPDKSGLPSDRFSAERTGGSVSTLTIQRTQQEDSAVYLCASSLFGGPTDTQYFGPGTRLTVL.

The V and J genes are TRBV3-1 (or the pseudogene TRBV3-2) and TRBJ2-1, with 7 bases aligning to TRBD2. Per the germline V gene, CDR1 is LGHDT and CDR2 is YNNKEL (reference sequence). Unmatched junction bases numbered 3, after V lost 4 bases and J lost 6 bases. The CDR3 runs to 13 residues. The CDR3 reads CASSREGSNEQFF. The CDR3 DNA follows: TGTGCCAGCAGCCGGGAGGGTAGCAATGAGCAGTTCTTC.

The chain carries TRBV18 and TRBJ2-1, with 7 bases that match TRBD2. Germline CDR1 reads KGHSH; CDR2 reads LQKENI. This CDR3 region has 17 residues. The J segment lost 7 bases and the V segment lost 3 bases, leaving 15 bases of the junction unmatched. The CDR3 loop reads CASSPWALAELGNEQFF. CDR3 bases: TGTGCCAGCTCACCTTGGGCCCTAGCGGAGCTTGGGAATGAGCAGTTCTTC.

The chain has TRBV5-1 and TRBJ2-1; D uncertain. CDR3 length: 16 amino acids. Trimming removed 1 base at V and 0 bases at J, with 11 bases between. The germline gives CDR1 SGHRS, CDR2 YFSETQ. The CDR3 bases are TGCGCCAGCAGCTTGAAGTGGCCCAGCTCCTACAATGAGCAGTTCTTC. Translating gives CASSLKWPSSYNEQFF.

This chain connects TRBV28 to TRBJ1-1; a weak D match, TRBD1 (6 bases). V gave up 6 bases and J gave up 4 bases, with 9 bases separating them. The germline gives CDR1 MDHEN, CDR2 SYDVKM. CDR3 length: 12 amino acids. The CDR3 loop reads CASRIQGTEAFF. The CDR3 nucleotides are TGTGCCAGCAGAATACAGGGCACTGAAGCTTTCTTT.

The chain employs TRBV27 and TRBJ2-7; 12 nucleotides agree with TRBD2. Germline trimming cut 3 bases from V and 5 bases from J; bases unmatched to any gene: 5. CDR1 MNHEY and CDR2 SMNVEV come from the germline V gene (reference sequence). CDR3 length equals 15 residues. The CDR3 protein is CASSLPSGGVDEQYF. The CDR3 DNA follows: TGTGCCAGCAGTTTGCCTAGCGGGGGGGTGGACGAGCAGTACTTC.

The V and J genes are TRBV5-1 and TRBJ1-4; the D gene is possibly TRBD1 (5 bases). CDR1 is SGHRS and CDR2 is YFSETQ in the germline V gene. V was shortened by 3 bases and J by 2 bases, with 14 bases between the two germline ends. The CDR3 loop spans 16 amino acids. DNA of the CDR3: TGCGCCAGCAGCTGGGGACGAGGGAGGACTAATGAAAAACTGTTTTTT. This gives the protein CASSWGRGRTNEKLFF.

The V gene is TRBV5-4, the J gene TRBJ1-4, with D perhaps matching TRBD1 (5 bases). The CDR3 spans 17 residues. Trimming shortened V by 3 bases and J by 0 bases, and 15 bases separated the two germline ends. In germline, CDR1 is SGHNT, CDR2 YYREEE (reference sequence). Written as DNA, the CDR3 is TGTGCCAGCAGCTCCACGACAGCTTGGTCAACTAATGAAAAACTGTTTTTT. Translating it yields CASSSTTAWSTNEKLFF.

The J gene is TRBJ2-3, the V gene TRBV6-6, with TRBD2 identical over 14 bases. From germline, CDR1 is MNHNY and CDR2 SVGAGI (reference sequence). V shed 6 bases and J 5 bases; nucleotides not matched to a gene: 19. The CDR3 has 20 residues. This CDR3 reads CASSLNRTPPGLAGVDTQYF. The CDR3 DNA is TGTGCCAGCAGCTTAAATCGAACACCTCCGGGACTAGCGGGAGTAGATACGCAGTATTTT.

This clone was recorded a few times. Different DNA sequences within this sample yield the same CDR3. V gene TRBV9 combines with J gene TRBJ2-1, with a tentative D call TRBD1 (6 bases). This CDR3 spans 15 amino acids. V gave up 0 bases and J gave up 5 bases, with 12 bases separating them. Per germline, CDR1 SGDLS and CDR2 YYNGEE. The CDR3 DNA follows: TGTGCCAGCAGCGTAGTATCTGGGGGCCACAATGAGCAGTTCTTC. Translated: CASSVVSGGHNEQFF.

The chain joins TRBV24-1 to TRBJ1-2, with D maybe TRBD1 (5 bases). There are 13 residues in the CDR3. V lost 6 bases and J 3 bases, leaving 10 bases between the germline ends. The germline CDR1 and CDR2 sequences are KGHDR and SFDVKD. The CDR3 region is CATSPARDYGYTF. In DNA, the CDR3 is TGTGCCACCAGTCCTGCCAGGGACTATGGCTACACCTTC.

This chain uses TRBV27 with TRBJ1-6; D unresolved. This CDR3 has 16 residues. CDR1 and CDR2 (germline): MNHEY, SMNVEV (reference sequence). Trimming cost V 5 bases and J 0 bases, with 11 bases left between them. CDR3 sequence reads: CASSIQMFSYNSPLHF. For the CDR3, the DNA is TGTGCCAGCAGTATACAGATGTTCTCCTATAATTCACCCCTCCACTTT.

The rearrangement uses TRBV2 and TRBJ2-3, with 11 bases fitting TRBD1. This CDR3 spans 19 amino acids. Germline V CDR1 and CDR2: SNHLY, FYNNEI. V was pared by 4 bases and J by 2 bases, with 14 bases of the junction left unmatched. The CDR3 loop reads CASSGPGQGVLTSTDTQYF. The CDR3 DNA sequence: TGTGCCAGCAGTGGTCCGGGACAGGGGGTACTAACGTCCACAGATACGCAGTATTTT.

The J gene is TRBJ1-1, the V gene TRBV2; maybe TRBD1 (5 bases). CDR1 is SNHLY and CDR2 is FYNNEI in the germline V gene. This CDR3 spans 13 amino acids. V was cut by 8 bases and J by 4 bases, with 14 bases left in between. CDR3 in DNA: TGTGCCAGCGGAGTCGGGGGGTCCACTGAAGCTTTCTTT. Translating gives CASGVGGSTEAFF. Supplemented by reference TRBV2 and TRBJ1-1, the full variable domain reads EPEVTQTPSHQVTQMGQEVILRCVPISNHLYFYWYRQILGQKVEFLVSFYNNEISEKSEIFDDQFSVERPDGSNFTLKIRSTKLEDSAMYFCASGVGGSTEAFFGQGTRLTVV.

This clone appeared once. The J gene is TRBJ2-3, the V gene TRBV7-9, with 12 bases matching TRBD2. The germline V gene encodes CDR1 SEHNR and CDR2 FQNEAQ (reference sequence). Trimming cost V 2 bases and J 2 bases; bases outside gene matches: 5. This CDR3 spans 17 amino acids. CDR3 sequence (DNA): TGTGCCAGCAGCTTATGGACTAGCGGGACCTACACAGATACGCAGTATTTT. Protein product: CASSLWTSGTYTDTQYF.

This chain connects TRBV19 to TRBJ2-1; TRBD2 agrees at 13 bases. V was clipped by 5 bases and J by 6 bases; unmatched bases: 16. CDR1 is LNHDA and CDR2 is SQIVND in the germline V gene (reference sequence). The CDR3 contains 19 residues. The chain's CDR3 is CASSPRTSGSFPRGNEQFF. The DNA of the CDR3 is TGTGCCAGTAGTCCCAGGACTAGCGGGAGTTTCCCTCGGGGCAATGAGCAGTTCTTC.

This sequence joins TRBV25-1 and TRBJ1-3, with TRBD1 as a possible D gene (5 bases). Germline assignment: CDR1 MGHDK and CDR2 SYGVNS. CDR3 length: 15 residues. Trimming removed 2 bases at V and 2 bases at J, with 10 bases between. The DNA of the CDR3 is TGTGCCAGCAGTGAAGGCCCGGGGGCTGGAAACACCATATATTTT. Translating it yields CASSEGPGAGNTIYF.